This TCR beta chain was observed in a study of OX40 agonist ivuxolimab in advanced cancers. Study findings and constraints: Antigen specificity remained undetermined for the expanded peripheral T cells.

The table came from immunoSEQ multiplex PCR; TCRdb's copy has only in-frame clones and leaves some out. The sample holds 70,000 to 95,000 clones; roughly 92% are singletons and the top ten take more than 0.95%. Germline-derived CDR1 and CDR2 are LGHNA and YSLEER. The CDR3 loop spans 16 amino acids. Unmatched junction bases numbered 3, after V lost 5 bases and J lost 1 base. About this clone itself: Its target is unknown.

This receptor was taken from an adult with an advanced solid tumor such as melanoma, head and neck, liver or kidney cancer. This chain uses TRBV4-3 with TRBJ2-1; 12 positions agree with TRBD2. The specimen was CD4+ or CD8+ T cells sorted from blood, collected in a trial of the OX40 agonist ivuxolimab. The DNA of the CDR3 is TGCGCCAGCAGCTGGACTAGCGGGAATTCCTACAATGAGCAGTTCTTC. It yields the protein CASSWTSGNSYNEQFF.